The T cell receptor (beta chain) under discussion was sequenced for a study of a mutant IDH1 vaccine in newly diagnosed glioma. As for the study in general: Vaccines began 4-6 weeks after radiotherapy alone, or with temozolomide cycles.

Only in-frame clones appear in the TCRdb table, and some are missing; sequencing was by immunoSEQ multiplex PCR. The sample consists of 60,000 to 85,000 clones, approximately 85% of them appearing once. The V gene's germline CDR1 is LGHNA and CDR2 YNFKEQ. The ends lost 3 bases at V and 1 base at J; junction bases unmatched: 2. This CDR3 contains 15 residues. The time point denotes: week 23, last vaccination. Vaccine doses each comprised 300 ug of mutant IDH1 20-mer peptide, with topical imiquimod. Remarks on this clone: The target antigen is unknown.

The receptor comes from a woman in her 50s with glioma. Sample: PBMCs, taken from a glioma patient whose treatment included an IDH1 peptide vaccine. V usage is TRBV4-2 and J usage is TRBJ1-1; 10 bases agree with TRBD1. The DNA of the CDR3 is TGTGCCAGCAGCCATGGACAGGGGGGGAACACTGAAGCTTTCTTT. Translating gives CASSHGQGGNTEAFF.